The T cell receptor beta chain under discussion was sequenced for a study of breast tumors, draining lymph nodes, adjacent tissues (dated by TCRdb to the mid-2010s). Study-level background: The study compared TCR beta repertoires across tumor, adjacent nontumor tissue and axillary lymph nodes from breast cancer patients. The study was designed to assess the relationships and possible T-cell exchange between tumor, surrounding tissue and draining lymph node repertoires in human breast cancer.

Sequencing took place on an Illumina HiSeq 2000. Multiplex PCR amplification was used to build the TCR beta chain libraries. The amplified TCR beta chain products were analyzed by high-throughput sequencing. Starting from the raw public reads, TCRdb applied fastp trimming at Q25, assembled clones with MiXCR and retained in-frame beta chains. Merged by CDR3 protein, the rows form single entries marked with the most common genes and DNA. Within this sample are about 130,000 distinct CDR3 sequences, with roughly 21% of them counted one time only. The ten largest clones capture approximately 3.5% of the sample. This clonotype was found many times. Its antigen is still unknown. No clone much larger than this one lies a single base away; base qualities are absent. The investigation overall reported the following: The data were considered consistent with most tumor T cells being derived from the lymph node and subsequently expanding within tumor tissue. T-cell repertoire diversity in tumors was found to be lower than in lymph nodes but higher than in nontumor tissue, and preferential V and J gene usage was observed. Rather than being directly demonstrated, the conclusion that tumor T cells originate in lymph nodes was presented as consistent with a hypothesis. Tumor and nontumor tissue repertoires were found to be significantly more similar in luminal-like than in basal-like breast cancer.

The axillary draining lymph nodes of breast cancer patients were the source of the lymph node samples. V drops 1 base and J drops 4 bases, leaving 14 bases in between. From cysteine to phenylalanine, the CDR3 is 14 amino acids long. Of all the DNA, just the CDR3 is kept, 42 bases in frame from base 1. As encoded in the germline V gene (reference sequence), CDR1 is DFQATT while CDR2 is SNEGSKA. The source of this sequence is a female donor with breast cancer. Some clones in this sample may be carry-over from other donors' samples. Here the chain combines TRBV20-1 and TRBJ2-7; TRBD2 is a possible D gene, resting on 6 matching bases. Sample: axillary lymph node tissue. The DNA reads as follows: TGCAGTGCTAGAGCTGCGACTAGTCGATACGAGCAGTACTTC. This gives the protein CSARAATSRYEQYF.